This TCR beta chain is from a study of CD8 T cells in ankylosing spondylitis. General study points: Apparently characteristic of ankylosing spondylitis blood was a TCR beta motif (roughly eight highly homologous variants). Prior work had noted some motif variants in reactive arthritis blood and synovial fluid. From matched ankylosing spondylitis synovial fluid, disease-linked clones were reportedly recovered at significantly enriched levels.

With molecular barcodes, quantitative 5'-RACE was used to make the TCR beta libraries. TCRdb called the 5' RACE reads again in MiXCR, with one record for every CDR3 protein. Of fewer than 250,000 distinct CDR3 sequences in the sample, approximately 20% are singletons; the top ten hold 42%. The V and J ends lost 4 bases and 2 bases, in that order; junction bases with no gene match: 8. There are 14 residues in the CDR3. From germline, CDR1 is SQVTM and CDR2 ANQGSEA. This clonotype has more than one count but fewer than ten. Its antigen is as yet unknown. The chain carries TRBV29-1 and TRBJ2-7, with 7 bases lining up with TRBD2. This TCR derives from a male donor with ankylosing spondylitis. Sequencing was carried out using blood, either unsorted or a sorted T cell fraction (not recorded which). DNA of the CDR3: TGCAGCGTTGTCGGGGGGACCGCAACCTACGAGCAGTACTTC. Translating gives CSVVGGTATYEQYF.